This TCR beta chain derives from a study of CD8 T cells in Susac syndrome. High-throughput TCR beta sequencing covered peripheral CD8+ and CD4+ T cells. Healthy donors served as the controls. They were matched for age and sex. Reverse transcription of about 0.45 to 1 ug RNA was performed with random hexamers. A multiplex approach, immunoSEQ multiplex PCR, amplified TCR beta CDR3 across 54 Vbeta and 13 Jbeta. TCRdb fed the immunoSEQ multiplex PCR reads into MiXCR, producing one record per CDR3 protein. The sample consists of some 48,000 distinct CDR3 sequences, 80% to 95% of them appearing once. The CDR3 has 15 residues. J gave up 2 bases and V 8 bases, and 10 bases lay outside the gene matches. The germline V gene encodes CDR1 SEHNR and CDR2 FQNEAQ (reference sequence).

The sequenced sample consisted of CD8+ T cells from PBMCs. The source of this sequence is a human donor in good health. The chain has TRBV7-9 and TRBJ2-7; TRBD2 agrees at 9 bases. The CDR3 DNA reads TGTGCCAGCGGGCACCATAGCGGGAGAGCCTACGAGCAGTACTTC. Its translation: CASGHHSGRAYEQYF.